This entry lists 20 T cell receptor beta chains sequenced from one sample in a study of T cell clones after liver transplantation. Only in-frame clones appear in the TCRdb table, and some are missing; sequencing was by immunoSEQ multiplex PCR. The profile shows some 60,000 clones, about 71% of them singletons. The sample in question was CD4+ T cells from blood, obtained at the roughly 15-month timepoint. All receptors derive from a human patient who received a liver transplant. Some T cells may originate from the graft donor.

CDR3 residues: CASSQETGTNQPQHF. CDR3 nucleotides: TGCGCCAGCAGCCAAGAAACAGGGACCAATCAGCCCCAGCATTTT. The rearrangement links TRBV4-1 to TRBJ1-5; D might be TRBD1 (6 bases). Trimming stripped 0 bases from V and 3 bases from J, with 9 bases between. This CDR3 contains 15 residues. The V gene's germline CDR1 is MGHRA and CDR2 YSYEKL.

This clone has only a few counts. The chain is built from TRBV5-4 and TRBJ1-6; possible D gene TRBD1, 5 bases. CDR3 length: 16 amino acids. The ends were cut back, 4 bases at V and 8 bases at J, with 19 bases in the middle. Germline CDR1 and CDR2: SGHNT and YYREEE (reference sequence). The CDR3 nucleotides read TGTGCCAGCAGCCTGGGACGGCCCTGGGATGATTCACCCCTCCACTTT. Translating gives CASSLGRPWDDSPLHF.

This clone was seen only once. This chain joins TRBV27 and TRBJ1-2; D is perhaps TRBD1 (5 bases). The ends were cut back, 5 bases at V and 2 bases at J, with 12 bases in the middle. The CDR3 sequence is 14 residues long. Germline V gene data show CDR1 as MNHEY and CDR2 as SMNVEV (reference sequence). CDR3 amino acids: CASSPGPLNYGYTF. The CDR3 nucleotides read TGTGCCAGCAGTCCAGGGCCTTTGAACTATGGCTACACCTTC.

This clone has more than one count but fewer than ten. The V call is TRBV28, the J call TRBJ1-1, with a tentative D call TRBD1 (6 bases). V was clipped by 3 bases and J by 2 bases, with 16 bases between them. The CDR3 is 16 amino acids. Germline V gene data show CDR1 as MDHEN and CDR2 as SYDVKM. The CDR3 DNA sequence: TGTGCCAGCAGTTTTAACGGGGGCAGCGTAAACACTGAAGCTTTCTTT. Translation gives CASSFNGGSVNTEAFF.

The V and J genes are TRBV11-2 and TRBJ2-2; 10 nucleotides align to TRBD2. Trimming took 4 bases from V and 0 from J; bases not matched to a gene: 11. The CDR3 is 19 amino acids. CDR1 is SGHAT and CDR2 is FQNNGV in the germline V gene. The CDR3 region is CASSSLRASGSSNTGELFF. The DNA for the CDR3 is TGTGCCAGCAGCTCCTTGAGAGCTAGCGGGAGTTCGAACACCGGGGAGCTGTTTTTT.

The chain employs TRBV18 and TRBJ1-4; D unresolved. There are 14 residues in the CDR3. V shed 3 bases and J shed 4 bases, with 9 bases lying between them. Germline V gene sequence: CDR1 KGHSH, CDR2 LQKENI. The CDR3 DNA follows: TGTGCCAGCTCACCCAAGACGGGTAATGAAAAACTGTTTTTT. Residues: CASSPKTGNEKLFF.

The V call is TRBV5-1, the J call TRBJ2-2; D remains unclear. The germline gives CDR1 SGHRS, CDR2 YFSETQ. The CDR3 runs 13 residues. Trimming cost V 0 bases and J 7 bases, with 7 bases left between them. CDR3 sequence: CASSLASYGELFF. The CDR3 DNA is TGCGCCAGCAGCTTGGCCTCATACGGGGAGCTGTTTTTT.

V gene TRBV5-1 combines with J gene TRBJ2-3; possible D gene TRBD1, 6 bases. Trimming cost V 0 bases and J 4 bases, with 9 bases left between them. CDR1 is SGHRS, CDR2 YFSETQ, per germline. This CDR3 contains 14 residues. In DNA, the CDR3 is TGCGCCAGCAGCTTGGAGGACAGCGCAGATACGCAGTATTTT. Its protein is CASSLEDSADTQYF. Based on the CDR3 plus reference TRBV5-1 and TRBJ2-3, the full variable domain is KAGVTQTPRYLIKTRGQQVTLSCSPISGHRSVSWYQQTPGQGLQFLFEYFSETQRNKGNFPGRFSGRQFSNSRSEMNVSTLELGDSALYLCASSLEDSADTQYFGPGTRLTVL.

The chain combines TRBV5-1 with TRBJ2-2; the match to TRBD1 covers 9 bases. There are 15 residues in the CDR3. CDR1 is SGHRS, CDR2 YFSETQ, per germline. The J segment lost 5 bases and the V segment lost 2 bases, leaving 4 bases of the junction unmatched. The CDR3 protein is CASSLQGARTGELFF. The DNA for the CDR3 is TGCGCCAGCAGCTTACAGGGGGCGCGAACCGGGGAGCTGTTTTTT. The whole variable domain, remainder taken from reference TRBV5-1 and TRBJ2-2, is KAGVTQTPRYLIKTRGQQVTLSCSPISGHRSVSWYQQTPGQGLQFLFEYFSETQRNKGNFPGRFSGRQFSNSRSEMNVSTLELGDSALYLCASSLQGARTGELFFGEGSRLTVL.

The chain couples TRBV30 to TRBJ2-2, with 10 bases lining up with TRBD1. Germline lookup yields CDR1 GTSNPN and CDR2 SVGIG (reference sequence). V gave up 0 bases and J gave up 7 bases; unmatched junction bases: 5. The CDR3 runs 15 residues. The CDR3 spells CAWSVGTGASGELFF. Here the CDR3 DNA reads TGTGCCTGGAGTGTGGGGACAGGGGCGAGCGGGGAGCTGTTTTTT.

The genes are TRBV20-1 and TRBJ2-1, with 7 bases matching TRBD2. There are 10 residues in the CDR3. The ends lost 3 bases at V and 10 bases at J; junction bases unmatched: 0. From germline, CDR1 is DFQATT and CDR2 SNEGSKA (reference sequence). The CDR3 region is CSARRGEQFF. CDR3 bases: TGCAGTGCTAGGCGGGGGGAGCAGTTCTTC.

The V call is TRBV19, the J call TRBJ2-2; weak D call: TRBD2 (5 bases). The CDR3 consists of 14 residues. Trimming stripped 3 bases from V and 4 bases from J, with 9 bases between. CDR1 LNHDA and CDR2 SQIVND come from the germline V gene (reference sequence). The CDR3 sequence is CASSIGGVTGELFF. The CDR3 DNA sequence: TGTGCCAGTAGTATCGGAGGAGTCACCGGGGAGCTGTTTTTT. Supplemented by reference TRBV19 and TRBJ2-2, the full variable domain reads DGGITQSPKYLFRKEGQNVTLSCEQNLNHDAMYWYRQDPGQGLRLIYYSQIVNDFQKGDIAEGYSVSREKKESFPLTVTSAQKNPTAFYLCASSIGGVTGELFFGEGSRLTVL.

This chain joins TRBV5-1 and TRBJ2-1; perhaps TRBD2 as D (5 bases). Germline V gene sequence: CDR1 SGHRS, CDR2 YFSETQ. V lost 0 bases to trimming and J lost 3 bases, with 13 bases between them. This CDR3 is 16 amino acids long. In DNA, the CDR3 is TGCGCCAGCAGCTTGGTCGGCGCGGGCGACTACAATGAGCAGTTCTTC. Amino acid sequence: CASSLVGAGDYNEQFF. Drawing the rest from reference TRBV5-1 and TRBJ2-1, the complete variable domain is KAGVTQTPRYLIKTRGQQVTLSCSPISGHRSVSWYQQTPGQGLQFLFEYFSETQRNKGNFPGRFSGRQFSNSRSEMNVSTLELGDSALYLCASSLVGAGDYNEQFFGPGTRLTVL.

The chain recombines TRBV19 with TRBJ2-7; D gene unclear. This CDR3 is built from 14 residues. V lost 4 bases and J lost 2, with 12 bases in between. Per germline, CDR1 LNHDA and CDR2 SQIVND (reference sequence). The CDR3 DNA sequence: TGTGCCAGTAGTACAGGCTGGGCTACCTACGAGCAGTACGTC. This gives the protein CASSTGWATYEQYV.

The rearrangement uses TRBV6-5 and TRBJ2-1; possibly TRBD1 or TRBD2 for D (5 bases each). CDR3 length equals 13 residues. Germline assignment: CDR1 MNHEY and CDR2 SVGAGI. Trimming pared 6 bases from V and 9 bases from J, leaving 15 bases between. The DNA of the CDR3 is TGTGCCAGCAGCCGGGACCTTTACGGTGAGCAGTTCTTC. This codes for CASSRDLYGEQFF.

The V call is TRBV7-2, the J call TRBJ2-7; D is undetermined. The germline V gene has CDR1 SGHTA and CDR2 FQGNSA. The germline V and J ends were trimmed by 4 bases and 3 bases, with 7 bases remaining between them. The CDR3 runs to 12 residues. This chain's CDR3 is CASSSPDYEQYF. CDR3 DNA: TGTGCCAGCAGCTCTCCCGACTACGAGCAGTACTTC.

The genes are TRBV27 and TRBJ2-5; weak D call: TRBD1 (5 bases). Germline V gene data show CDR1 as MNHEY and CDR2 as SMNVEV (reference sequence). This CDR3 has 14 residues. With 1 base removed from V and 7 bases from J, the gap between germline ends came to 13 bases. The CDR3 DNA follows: TGTGCCAGCAGTTTATTCATGGGGCCTGGGACCCAGTACTTC. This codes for CASSLFMGPGTQYF.

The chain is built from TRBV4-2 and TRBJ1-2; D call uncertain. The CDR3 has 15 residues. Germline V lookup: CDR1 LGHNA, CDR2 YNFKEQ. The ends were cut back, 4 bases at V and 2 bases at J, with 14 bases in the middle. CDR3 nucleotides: TGTGCCAGCAGCCTATCCCGAGGAGGAAACTATGGCTACACCTTC. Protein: CASSLSRGGNYGYTF.

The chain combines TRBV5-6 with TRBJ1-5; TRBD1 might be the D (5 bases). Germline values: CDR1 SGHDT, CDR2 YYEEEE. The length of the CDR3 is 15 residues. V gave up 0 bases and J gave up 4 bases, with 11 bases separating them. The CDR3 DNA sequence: TGTGCCAGCAGCTTGGAAAGGGGACCTAATCAGCCCCAGCATTTT. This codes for CASSLERGPNQPQHF.

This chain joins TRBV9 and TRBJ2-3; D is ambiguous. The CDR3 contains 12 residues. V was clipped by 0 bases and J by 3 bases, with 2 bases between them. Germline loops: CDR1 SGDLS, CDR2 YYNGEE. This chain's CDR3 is CASSVATDTQYF. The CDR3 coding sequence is TGTGCCAGCAGCGTAGCTACAGATACGCAGTATTTT. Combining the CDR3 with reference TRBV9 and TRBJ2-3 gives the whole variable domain DSGVTQTPKHLITATGQRVTLRCSPRSGDLSVYWYQQSLDQGLQFLIQYYNGEERAKGNILERFSAQQFPDLHSELNLSSLELGDSALYFCASSVATDTQYFGPGTRLTVL.